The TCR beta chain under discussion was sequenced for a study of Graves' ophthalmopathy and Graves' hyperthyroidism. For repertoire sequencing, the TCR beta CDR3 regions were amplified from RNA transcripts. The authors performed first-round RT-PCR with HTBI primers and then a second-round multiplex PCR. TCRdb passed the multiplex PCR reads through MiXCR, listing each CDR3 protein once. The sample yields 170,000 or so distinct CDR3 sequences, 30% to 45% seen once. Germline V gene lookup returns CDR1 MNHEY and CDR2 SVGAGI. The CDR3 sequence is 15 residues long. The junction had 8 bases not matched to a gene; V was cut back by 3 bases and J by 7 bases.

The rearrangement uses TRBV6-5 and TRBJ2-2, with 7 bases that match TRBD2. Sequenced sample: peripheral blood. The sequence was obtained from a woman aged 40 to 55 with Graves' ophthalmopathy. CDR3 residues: CASSYPRERGGELFF. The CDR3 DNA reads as TGTGCCAGCAGTTATCCGCGGGAGCGGGGCGGGGAGCTGTTTTTT.